This TCR beta chain was identified during a study of T-cell memory formation after mild COVID-19. CDR3 length: 17 residues. CDR1 and CDR2 (germline): SGHRS, YFSETQ. The ends were cut back, 0 bases at V and 4 bases at J, with 20 bases in the middle. Findings and limits, study-wide: There was no confirmation that second-wave clones peaking on day 37 were SARS-CoV-2 specific. Contracting CD4+ clones lay largely in CM and EM, with CD8+ ones residing in EMRA. Pre-infection memory harbored some responding clones, suggesting cross-reactive memory joined.

Libraries for TCRalpha and TCRbeta carried sample barcodes and unique molecular identifiers via 5'RACE. TCRdb re-derived calls from the 5' RACE reads in MiXCR, one entry per CDR3 protein. The profile shows 90,000 to 120,000 distinct CDR3 sequences, under 15% of them singletons. In the case of this clonotype: Its antigen is undetermined.

Sequenced input: PBMCs or a T cell subset sorted from them (not recorded which). This chain connects TRBV5-1 to TRBJ2-7; tentatively, D is TRBD1 (5 bases). This sequence was found in a man aged 18-30 years who had mild COVID-19 (a few samples of this study predate the infection). Cell type and time point are not known. CDR3 DNA: TGCGCCAGCAGCTTGGTTTCGTTGGGTCAAAGGGGATACGAGCAGTACTTC. Translation: CASSLVSLGQRGYEQYF.